These 6 T cell receptor beta chains originate from one sample sequenced in a study of beta chain features in type 1 diabetes. Broader study findings: Type 1 diabetes patients had TCRB CDR3s that were shorter (moderately but significantly so) in all four CD4+ subsets.

Which antigens these TCRs recognize remains unknown. The study reverse transcribed the entire isolated RNA, so it sequenced expressed TCRB transcripts. Profiled with immunoSEQ multiplex PCR; TCRdb holds only in-frame clones, not every one. Of approximately 160,000 clones in the sample, approximately 10% were seen once. The sequencing input was central memory CD4+ T cells from blood. Every receptor here comes from a man aged 25-45 years with type 1 diabetes.

The V and J genes are TRBV28 and TRBJ1-1; 8 nucleotides agree with TRBD1. CDR1 is MDHEN, CDR2 SYDVKM, per germline. This CDR3 is built from 15 residues. Trimming cost V 4 bases and J 6 bases; bases outside gene matches: 10. CDR3 DNA sequence: TGTGCCAGCAGTTACCCACAGGGGGGACGGGCTGAAGCTTTCTTT. Translation gives CASSYPQGGRAEAFF.

The CDR3 spells CATSRDRGLAGSVGEQFF. CDR3 coding DNA: TGTGCCACCAGCAGAGACCGGGGACTAGCGGGAAGTGTCGGTGAGCAGTTCTTC. The chain combines TRBV15 with TRBJ2-1; TRBD2 aligns across 13 bases. The germline gives CDR1 LNHNV, CDR2 YYDKDF (reference sequence). The CDR3 spans 18 residues. V dropped 0 bases and J dropped 9; count of bases not matched to a gene: 11.

CDR3 in DNA: TGTGCCAGCAGTTACAGGGGGGGACACACCGGGGAGCTGTTTTTT. Its protein is CASSYRGGHTGELFF. The chain couples TRBV6-5 to TRBJ2-2; perhaps TRBD2 as D (7 bases). Trimming pared 2 bases from V and 3 bases from J, leaving 10 bases between. The CDR3 is 15 residues long. Germline lookup yields CDR1 MNHEY and CDR2 SVGAGI.

There are a few counts of this clone. The chain employs TRBV28 and TRBJ2-3, with a weak D call TRBD1 (6 bases). Deletions cut 6 bases from V and 2 bases from J, with 9 bases between. CDR1 MDHEN and CDR2 SYDVKM come from the germline V gene. The CDR3 consists of 13 residues. CDR3 in DNA: TGTGCCAGCAGCTGGACAGCCACAGATACGCAGTATTTT. Translation gives CASSWTATDTQYF.

V usage is TRBV5-1 and J usage is TRBJ2-7; 14 bases match TRBD2. The germline gives CDR1 SGHRS, CDR2 YFSETQ. V was pared by 4 bases and J by 4 bases, with 4 bases of the junction left unmatched. The CDR3 has 15 residues. The CDR3 spells CASSQGLAGEYEQYF. CDR3 bases: TGCGCCAGCAGCCAGGGACTAGCGGGAGAGTACGAGCAGTACTTC.

V usage is TRBV15 and J usage is TRBJ2-5; possibly TRBD1 for D (5 bases). This CDR3 has 15 amino acids. The V end lost 3 bases, the J end lost 1 base, and 12 bases lay between the germline ends. The germline gives CDR1 LNHNV, CDR2 YYDKDF (reference sequence). DNA for the CDR3: TGTGCCACCAGCAGGGATCAGGGTCTCCAAGAGACCCAGTACTTC. This encodes CATSRDQGLQETQYF.